Here is one T cell receptor (beta chain) with its context. What it recognizes is unknown. The sample belongs to a study of OX40 agonist ivuxolimab in advanced cancers. Whole-study context: With a range of roughly 20 to 80, age averaged 60 years, and about 82% were male. General study findings and limits: Low normalized clonal expansion also occurred in some nonresponding patients. Blood T cells, both CD4+ and CD8+, expanded clonally by week 6 at 0.1 to 3.0 mg/kg.

Patients with a history of autoimmune disease or on systemic immunosuppression were excluded. TCRdb's table, derived via immunoSEQ multiplex PCR, lists solely in-frame clones and lacks some. The repertoire holds fewer than 60,000 clones, with about 80% as singletons. V was trimmed by 5 bases and J by 4 bases, leaving 14 bases between them. The germline V gene has CDR1 MNHEY and CDR2 SMNVEV (reference sequence). CDR3 size: 14 residues. The chain couples TRBV27 to TRBJ1-1; D uncertain. The TCR comes from an adult with an advanced solid tumor such as melanoma, head and neck, liver or kidney cancer. The source material was CD4+ or CD8+ T cells sorted from blood, sampled in a trial of the OX40 agonist ivuxolimab. The CDR3 bases are TGTGCCAGCAGTGCTGGGCGGATCGTCACTGAAGCTTTCTTT. Translation: CASSAGRIVTEAFF.